This is a list of T cell receptor beta chains from one sample in a study of cytomegalovirus exposure and HLA in healthy donors. Profiled with immunoSEQ multiplex PCR; TCRdb holds only in-frame clones, not every one. The table includes 100,000 or so clones, less than 85% detected once. The material sequenced was PBMCs. The receptors were gathered from a young man in good health and CMV-seropositive. Both conserved end residues are part of each CDR3. D genes are given only for firm matches. Some rows mark clone size as missing; the rest say once, few, many or name a class of expanded clone.

J gene | V gene | clone size | CDR3 length | D gene | CDR3 protein | CDR3 DNA
TRBJ2-1 | TRBV7-3 | NA | 14 | NA | CASRGGSSYNEQFF | TGTGCCAGCAGAGGGGGAAGCTCCTACAATGAGCAGTTCTTC
TRBJ2-1 | TRBV5-4 | NA | 16 | TRBD2 | CASSSLGREGHNEQFF | TGTGCCAGCAGCTCCCTCGGGAGGGAGGGGCACAATGAGCAGTTCTTC
TRBJ2-2 | TRBV19 | NA | 14 | NA | CASKRNSNTGELFF | TGTGCCAGTAAGAGAAACAGTAACACCGGGGAGCTGTTTTTT
TRBJ2-3 | TRBV5-1 | NA | 16 | TRBD2 | CASSPPETSGTDTQYF | TGCGCCAGCAGCCCACCTGAGACTAGCGGCACAGATACGCAGTATTTT
TRBJ1-2 | TRBV7-8 | NA | 13 | TRBD1 | CASNQPDRGGYTF | TGTGCCAGCAACCAACCGGACAGGGGTGGCTACACCTTC
TRBJ2-5 | TRBV19 | NA | 15 | NA | CASSKGRGRGETQYF | TGTGCCAGTAGTAAAGGGAGGGGGAGGGGGGAGACCCAGTACTTC
TRBJ2-7 | TRBV19 | NA | 14 | TRBD2 | CASSTASGPYEQYF | TGTGCCAGTAGTACCGCTAGCGGCCCCTACGAGCAGTACTTC
TRBJ1-5 | TRBV19 | NA | 13 | TRBD1 | CASSFTGDQPQHF | TGTGCCAGTAGTTTCACAGGGGATCAGCCCCAGCATTTT
TRBJ1-1 | TRBV19 | NA | 16 | TRBD1 | CASSRTGFGLNTEAFF | TGTGCCAGTAGTCGGACAGGGTTCGGCTTGAACACTGAAGCTTTCTTT
TRBJ2-1 | TRBV5-1 | NA | 16 | NA | CASSLAGSSSYNEQFF | TGCGCCAGCAGCTTGGCCGGGTCGAGCTCCTACAATGAGCAGTTCTTC
TRBJ1-5 | TRBV25-1 | once | 13 | NA | CASSEFGPRPQHF | TGTGCCAGCAGTGAATTTGGGCCTCGGCCCCAGCATTTT